Following are 17 T cell receptor beta chains from one sample sequenced in a study of technical replicates of blood from a few donors listed by TCRdb under 2017. Libraries came from the immunoSEQ multiplex PCR assay. TCRdb carries this immuneACCESS record with in-frame sequences only. Its versions omit some clonotypes, under half of them owing to an unresolved V gene in the studies checked, with the rest unexplained. Across this sample there are some 54,000 clones, with just over 90% seen only once. The ten largest clonotypes hold around 4% of the sample. The sequenced material came from PBMCs. The receptors here all came from a human donor in good health. Some clones in this sample may be carry-over from other donors' samples.

This chain joins TRBV7-9 and TRBJ1-6; D remains ambiguous. Trimming stripped 1 base from V and 6 bases from J, with 7 bases between. CDR1 and CDR2 from the germline V gene are SEHNR and FQNEAQ (reference sequence). This CDR3 region has 14 residues. CDR3 loop: CASSLDTRNSPLHF. CDR3 nucleotides: TGTGCCAGCAGCTTAGACACCCGTAATTCACCCCTCCACTTT.

This chain links TRBV7-2 with TRBJ1-5; perhaps TRBD1 as D (6 bases). V dropped 6 bases and J dropped 2 bases, with 8 bases sitting between them. Germline assignment: CDR1 SGHTA and CDR2 FQGNSA. The CDR3 extends over 13 amino acids. CDR3 in DNA: TGTGCCAGCAGGGACAGTGGCAATCAGCCCCAGCATTTT. It encodes CASRDSGNQPQHF.

The V and J genes are TRBV4-2 and TRBJ2-1, with 8 bases identical to TRBD1. The CDR3 spans 18 residues. From germline, CDR1 is LGHNA and CDR2 YNFKEQ. Unmatched junction bases numbered 9, after V lost 1 base and J lost 1 base. The CDR3: CASSQGGQGQGSYNEQFF. CDR3 nucleotide sequence: TGTGCCAGCAGCCAAGGGGGCCAAGGACAGGGTTCCTACAATGAGCAGTTCTTC.

V usage is TRBV7-2 and J usage is TRBJ2-1, with 14 bases that match TRBD2. The CDR3 consists of 16 residues. Germline V CDR1 and CDR2: SGHTA, FQGNSA. Trimming took 6 bases from V and 6 from J; bases not matched to a gene: 7. CDR3 residues: CASRPRTSGGSNEQFF. The CDR3 DNA sequence: TGTGCCAGCAGACCTAGGACTAGCGGGGGGTCCAATGAGCAGTTCTTC.

The chain has TRBV7-9 and TRBJ2-6, with a weak D call TRBD1 (6 bases). V lost 1 base and J lost 2, with 9 bases in between. CDR1 and CDR2 from the germline V gene are SEHNR and FQNEAQ (reference sequence). This CDR3 region has 16 residues. The CDR3 DNA is TGTGCCAGCAGCTTAGAAGGGGGTGCTGGGGCCAACGTCCTGACTTTC. Translation gives CASSLEGGAGANVLTF.

The chain joins TRBV19 to TRBJ2-7, with D perhaps matching TRBD1 (6 bases). The CDR3 spans 13 residues. Germline lookup yields CDR1 LNHDA and CDR2 SQIVND (reference sequence). Between the trimmed V and J ends, which lost 3 bases and 3 bases, there was a span of 9 bases. The DNA for the CDR3 is TGTGCCAGTAGTATTGAGGACAGCTACGAGCAGTACTTC. Translated, it gives CASSIEDSYEQYF. Variable domain in full (rest from reference TRBV19 and TRBJ2-7): DGGITQSPKYLFRKEGQNVTLSCEQNLNHDAMYWYRQDPGQGLRLIYYSQIVNDFQKGDIAEGYSVSREKKESFPLTVTSAQKNPTAFYLCASSIEDSYEQYFGPGTRLTVT.

CDR3 residues: CASSLALNQPQHF. CDR3 nucleotide sequence: TGCGCCAGCAGCTTGGCCCTCAATCAGCCCCAGCATTTT. The chain joins TRBV5-1 to TRBJ1-5; D is uncertain. Trimming took off 0 bases at V and 3 bases at J, with 4 bases between the two ends. CDR1 is SGHRS, CDR2 YFSETQ, per germline. This CDR3 has 13 residues.

This clone was seen a single time. The chain joins TRBV5-1 to TRBJ1-4; D may be TRBD1 (6 bases). Germline V gene data show CDR1 as SGHRS and CDR2 as YFSETQ. The CDR3 sequence is 14 residues long. Trimming took 4 bases from V and 7 from J, leaving 14 bases between them. This chain's CDR3 is CASSIGTPAEKLFF. The CDR3 nucleotides are TGCGCCAGCAGCATAGGGACACCTGCTGAAAAACTGTTTTTT. Full variable domain (rest looked up from reference TRBV5-1 and TRBJ1-4): KAGVTQTPRYLIKTRGQQVTLSCSPISGHRSVSWYQQTPGQGLQFLFEYFSETQRNKGNFPGRFSGRQFSNSRSEMNVSTLELGDSALYLCASSIGTPAEKLFFGSGTQLSVL.

This chain links TRBV7-3 with TRBJ2-7; D uncertain. CDR3 length: 13 residues. The V end lost 5 bases, the J end lost 2 bases, and 10 bases lay between the germline ends. The V gene's germline CDR1 is SGHTA and CDR2 FQGTGA. Written as DNA, the CDR3 is TGTGCCAGCAGCCTGACATATACCTACGAGCAGTACTTC. Protein: CASSLTYTYEQYF.

The rearrangement uses TRBV5-1 and TRBJ2-5, with a possible D match to TRBD1 (6 bases). CDR1 and CDR2 (germline): SGHRS, YFSETQ. The CDR3 has 15 residues. V was shortened by 0 bases and J by 5 bases, with 14 bases between the two germline ends. The CDR3 DNA reads as TGCGCCAGCAGCTTGGAACAGGGCCACGTGGAGACCCAGTACTTC. Its protein is CASSLEQGHVETQYF.

This chain uses TRBV6-1 with TRBJ2-5; D might be TRBD1 (5 bases). This CDR3 has 14 residues. The germline V and J ends were trimmed by 1 base and 7 bases, with 13 bases remaining between them. Germline CDR1 and CDR2: MNHNS and SASEGT. CDR3 sequence: CASSEEGAWGTQYF. In nucleotides, the CDR3 is TGTGCCAGCAGTGAAGAAGGGGCTTGGGGGACCCAGTACTTC.

This chain uses TRBV14 with TRBJ2-5, with 12 bases aligning to TRBD2. The CDR3 totals 15 residues. V shed 5 bases, J shed 6 bases, and the junction held 7 bases outside the gene matches. CDR1 is SGHDN, CDR2 FVKESK, per germline. The CDR3 sequence: CASSEGLAGRKTQYF. As DNA, the CDR3 is TGTGCCAGCAGCGAAGGACTAGCGGGACGGAAGACCCAGTACTTC.

The V and J genes are TRBV6-1 and TRBJ2-7; the D gene is possibly TRBD1 (6 bases). Trimming pared 7 bases from V and 3 bases from J, leaving 10 bases between. Germline loops: CDR1 MNHNS, CDR2 SASEGT. This CDR3 comprises 12 residues. For the CDR3, the DNA is TGTGCCAGCACGTACAGGGACTACGAGCAGTACTTC. This codes for CASTYRDYEQYF.

The J gene is TRBJ1-6, the V gene TRBV7-2; D is undetermined. The V gene lost 2 bases and the J gene lost 9 bases, with 11 bases spanning the gap. The CDR3 totals 14 residues. Per the germline V gene, CDR1 is SGHTA and CDR2 is FQGNSA. The CDR3: CASSLHAAGSPLHF. As DNA, the CDR3 is TGTGCCAGCAGCTTACATGCGGCTGGTTCACCCCTCCACTTT.

J is TRBJ2-5 and V is TRBV30; D unclear. V was trimmed by 3 bases and J by 5 bases, leaving 7 bases between them. CDR3 length: 11 residues. Per the germline V gene, CDR1 is GTSNPN and CDR2 is SVGIG (reference sequence). CDR3 region: CAWSAGETQYF. DNA for the CDR3: TGTGCCTGGAGCGCCGGTGAGACCCAGTACTTC. Full variable domain (rest looked up from reference TRBV30 and TRBJ2-5): SQTIHQWPATLVQPVGSPLSLECTVEGTSNPNLYWYRQAAGRGLQLLFYSVGIGQISSEVPQNLSASRPQDRQFILSSKKLLLSDSGFYLCAWSAGETQYFGPGTRLLVL.

This clone turned up a few times. J is TRBJ2-5 and V is TRBV7-3, with TRBD2 as a possible D gene (7 bases). CDR3 size: 15 residues. In germline, CDR1 is SGHTA, CDR2 FQGTGA. V was cut by 5 bases and J by 2 bases, with 15 bases left in between. Written as DNA, the CDR3 is TGTGCCAGCAGCCTGGGGGGGCATAGGCAAGAGACCCAGTACTTC. This sequence encodes CASSLGGHRQETQYF.

This chain connects TRBV18 to TRBJ1-1; 7 bases fit TRBD1. The germline V gene has CDR1 KGHSH and CDR2 LQKENI. The V segment lost 5 bases and the J segment 3 bases; nucleotides outside the gene matches: 3. The CDR3 contains 13 residues. The CDR3 loop is CASSSDRDTEAFF. CDR3 in DNA: TGTGCCAGCTCATCCGACAGGGACACTGAAGCTTTCTTT. Supplemented by reference TRBV18 and TRBJ1-1, the full variable domain reads NAGVMQNPRHLVRRRGQEARLRCSPMKGHSHVYWYRQLPEEGLKFMVYLQKENIIDESGMPKERFSAEFPKEGPSILRIQQVVRGDSAAYFCASSSDRDTEAFFGQGTRLTVV.